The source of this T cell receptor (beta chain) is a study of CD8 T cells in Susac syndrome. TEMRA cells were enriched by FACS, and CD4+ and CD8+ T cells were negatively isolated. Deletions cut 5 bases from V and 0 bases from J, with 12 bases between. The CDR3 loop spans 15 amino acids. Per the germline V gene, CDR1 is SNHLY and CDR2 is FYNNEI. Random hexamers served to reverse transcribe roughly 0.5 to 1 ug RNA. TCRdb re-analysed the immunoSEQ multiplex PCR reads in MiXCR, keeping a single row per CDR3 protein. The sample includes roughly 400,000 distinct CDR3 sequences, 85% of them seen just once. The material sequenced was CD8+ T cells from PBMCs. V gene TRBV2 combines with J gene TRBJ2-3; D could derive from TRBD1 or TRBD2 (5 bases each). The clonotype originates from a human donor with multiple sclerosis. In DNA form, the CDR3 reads TGTGCCAGCAGTAAGGGACGCCAGAGCACAGATACGCAGTATTTT. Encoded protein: CASSKGRQSTDTQYF.